Presented here are 30 T cell receptor beta chains from one specimen sequenced in a study of cytomegalovirus exposure and HLA in healthy donors. With 60 Vbeta and 13 Jbeta primers, the PCR was carried out. Method: immunoSEQ multiplex PCR; TCRdb's copy keeps in-frame clones and lacks some. The sample yields approximately 100,000 clones, roughly 70% seen once. The sample was PBMCs. The source is a man in his fifties or sixties in good health and CMV-seronegative.

V usage is TRBV7-2 and J usage is TRBJ2-2; D unclear. The CDR3 totals 13 residues. Germline CDR1 SGHTA, CDR2 FQGNSA. Trimming took off 5 bases at V and 0 bases at J, with 4 bases between the two ends. CDR3 loop: CASSASNTGELFF. CDR3 nucleotides: TGTGCCAGCAGCGCGTCGAACACCGGGGAGCTGTTTTTT. Complete variable domain (other parts from reference TRBV7-2 and TRBJ2-2): GAGVSQSPSNKVTEKGKDVELRCDPISGHTALYWYRQSLGQGLEFLIYFQGNSAPDKSGLPSDRFSAERTGGSVSTLTIQRTQQEDSAVYLCASSASNTGELFFGEGSRLTVL.

The rearrangement joins TRBV18 to TRBJ1-6; no definite D call. Deletions cut 4 bases from V and 5 bases from J, with 12 bases between. The CDR3 runs to 15 residues. CDR1 and CDR2 (germline): KGHSH, LQKENI. CDR3 sequence: CASSRQDPHNSPLHF. In DNA form, the CDR3 reads TGTGCCAGCTCACGACAAGACCCACATAATTCACCCCTCCACTTT.

The chain is built from TRBV28 and TRBJ2-5; 8 bases match TRBD1. There are 15 residues in the CDR3. CDR1 MDHEN and CDR2 SYDVKM come from the germline V gene. V was pared by 6 bases and J by 1 base, with 7 bases of the junction left unmatched. CDR3 bases: TGTGCCAGCAGCCCCGCGACAGGGGCCCAAGAGACCCAGTACTTC. Translating it yields CASSPATGAQETQYF.

This clone was observed a few times. Other DNA sequences from this sample encode an identical CDR3 as well. The V call is TRBV30, the J call TRBJ2-3; 10 bases are shared with TRBD2. The CDR3 extends over 15 amino acids. Losses at the gene ends were 5 bases for V and 0 bases for J; bases not matched to a gene: 5. The germline gives CDR1 GTSNPN, CDR2 SVGIG (reference sequence). The CDR3 reads CAWDFSGGSTDTQYF. In nucleotides, the CDR3 is TGTGCCTGGGACTTTAGCGGGGGGAGCACAGATACGCAGTATTTT. The variable domain in full, with the rest retrieved from reference TRBV30 and TRBJ2-3, is SQTIHQWPATLVQPVGSPLSLECTVEGTSNPNLYWYRQAAGRGLQLLFYSVGIGQISSEVPQNLSASRPQDRQFILSSKKLLLSDSGFYLCAWDFSGGSTDTQYFGPGTRLTVL.

The CDR3 protein is CASSEGLSRGNQPQHF. The CDR3 DNA sequence: TGTGCCAGCAGTGAGGGACTCTCCCGAGGCAATCAGCCCCAGCATTTT. V is TRBV2 and J is TRBJ1-5; a weak D match, TRBD1 (5 bases). Trimming removed 3 bases at V and 2 bases at J, with 14 bases between. This CDR3 region has 16 residues. Per the germline V gene, CDR1 is SNHLY and CDR2 is FYNNEI.

The DNA for the CDR3 is TGTGCCAGCAGTCGGCGGGACACTGAAGCTTTCTTT. Its translation: CASSRRDTEAFF. The chain employs TRBV6-1 and TRBJ1-1; no firm D call. V lost 5 bases, J lost 3 bases, and 7 bases lay in between. This CDR3 spans 12 amino acids. From germline, CDR1 is MNHNS and CDR2 SASEGT.

V is TRBV29-1 and J is TRBJ2-3; D uncertain. The CDR3 is 11 residues long. Germline loops: CDR1 SQVTM, CDR2 ANQGSEA. V was cut by 4 bases and J by 1 base, with 3 bases left in between. The CDR3 nucleotides are TGCAGCGTTGCGGGCACAGATACGCAGTATTTT. This codes for CSVAGTDTQYF.

The genes are TRBV15 and TRBJ1-3; D gene unclear. V was shortened by 2 bases and J by 2 bases, with 16 bases between the two germline ends. CDR1 LNHNV and CDR2 YYDKDF come from the germline V gene (reference sequence). CDR3 size: 17 residues. CDR3 coding DNA: TGTGCCACCAGCAGACCCGGTGTGGGCAGTGCTGGAAACACCATATATTTT. Translated, it gives CATSRPGVGSAGNTIYF.

This clone was observed a few times. The V and J genes are TRBV20-1 and TRBJ2-7, with TRBD2 as a possible D gene (5 bases). The V end lost 3 bases, the J end lost 12 bases, and 15 bases lay between the germline ends. Germline assignment: CDR1 DFQATT and CDR2 SNEGSKA (reference sequence). The CDR3 sequence is 11 residues long. In nucleotides, the CDR3 is TGCAGTGCTAGCCGCACCTCGCGGGCGTACTTC. It translates to CSASRTSRAYF.

The sample holds a few counts of this clone. This chain connects TRBV2 to TRBJ2-7; 7 bases align to TRBD1. Germline values: CDR1 SNHLY, CDR2 FYNNEI. CDR3 length: 14 residues. With 6 bases clipped from V and 4 bases from J, the junction kept 9 bases outside the gene matches. The CDR3 DNA reads TGTGCCAGCAGGAGGACAGGAGATGTTTACGAGCAGTACTTC. Translation: CASRRTGDVYEQYF. Full variable domain (outside the CDR3, taken from reference TRBV2 and TRBJ2-7): EPEVTQTPSHQVTQMGQEVILRCVPISNHLYFYWYRQILGQKVEFLVSFYNNEISEKSEIFDDQFSVERPDGSNFTLKIRSTKLEDSAMYFCASRRTGDVYEQYFGPGTRLTVT.

A few counts support this clone. The chain combines TRBV11-2 with TRBJ2-7; D call uncertain. Germline CDR1 SGHAT, CDR2 FQNNGV. The CDR3 length is 15 residues. Trimming cost V 3 bases and J 7 bases, with 19 bases left between them. This CDR3 reads CASSFLHGTSEEQYF. The DNA for the CDR3 is TGTGCCAGCAGCTTTCTCCACGGTACGAGCGAGGAGCAGTACTTC.

V and J are TRBV4-1 and TRBJ2-7; 13 bases match TRBD2. There are 15 residues in the CDR3. The germline V gene encodes CDR1 MGHRA and CDR2 YSYEKL. After removal of 4 bases from V and 4 bases from J, the junction contained 4 bases not matched to a gene. The CDR3 nucleotides are TGCGCCAGCAGCCTATTGACTAGCGGGAGGTACGAGCAGTACTTC. It yields the protein CASSLLTSGRYEQYF.

This chain connects TRBV2 to TRBJ1-6; D is unclear. Germline CDR1 reads SNHLY; CDR2 reads FYNNEI. The CDR3 spans 15 residues. Between the trimmed V and J ends, which lost 6 bases and 6 bases, there was a span of 15 bases. CDR3 region: CASRTEGGSNSPLHF. The CDR3, as DNA: TGTGCCAGCAGGACCGAAGGAGGGTCTAATTCACCCCTCCACTTT.

The gene calls are TRBV4-1 and TRBJ1-6, with D perhaps TRBD1 (6 bases). The CDR3 length is 16 residues. CDR1 MGHRA and CDR2 YSYEKL come from the germline V gene. The V end was cut by 4 bases, the J end by 1 base, with 11 bases between. CDR3 in DNA: TGCGCCAGCAGCCCAACCCAGGGGTCCTATAATTCACCCCTCCACTTT. Its translation: CASSPTQGSYNSPLHF.

The V call is TRBV5-1, the J call TRBJ2-1, with 8 positions matching TRBD1. The CDR3 is 15 amino acids. After removal of 2 bases from V and 5 bases from J, the junction contained 6 bases not matched to a gene. CDR1 is SGHRS, CDR2 YFSETQ, per germline. CDR3 DNA sequence: TGCGCCAGCAGCTTTCAGGGGGCAAGTGACAATGAGCAGTTCTTC. It codes for CASSFQGASDNEQFF. Supplemented by reference TRBV5-1 and TRBJ2-1, the full variable domain reads KAGVTQTPRYLIKTRGQQVTLSCSPISGHRSVSWYQQTPGQGLQFLFEYFSETQRNKGNFPGRFSGRQFSNSRSEMNVSTLELGDSALYLCASSFQGASDNEQFFGPGTRLTVL.

In DNA form, the CDR3 reads TGTGCCAGTAGACAGTTTAATGAAAAACTGTTTTTT. This translates into CASRQFNEKLFF. The rearrangement joins TRBV19 to TRBJ1-4, with no clear D. Germline V gives CDR1 LNHDA, CDR2 SQIVND (reference sequence). This CDR3 has 12 amino acids. Trimming stripped 6 bases from V and 4 bases from J, with 6 bases between.

V usage is TRBV7-3 and J usage is TRBJ2-1; 10 bases match TRBD1. The V gene's germline CDR1 is SGHTA and CDR2 FQGTGA. The V gene end was trimmed by 3 bases and the J gene end by 10 bases; junction bases not matched to a gene: 9. The CDR3 length is 15 residues. The DNA of the CDR3 is TGTGCCAGCAGCTTGGGAGACAGGGGGCTTGAGGAGCAGTTCTTC. Its protein product is CASSLGDRGLEEQFF.

The genes are TRBV27 and TRBJ2-1; 8 nucleotides match TRBD1. CDR1 is MNHEY and CDR2 is SMNVEV in the germline V gene (reference sequence). The CDR3 sequence is 13 residues long. Losses at the gene ends were 2 bases for V and 8 bases for J; bases not matched to a gene: 2. CDR3 sequence (DNA): TGTGCCAGCAGTTTACAGGGGGCGGATGAGCAGTTCTTC. This encodes CASSLQGADEQFF.

Ten or more counts support this clone. The gene calls are TRBV4-1 and TRBJ2-6; D is ambiguous. The V gene's germline CDR1 is MGHRA and CDR2 YSYEKL. The germline V and J ends were trimmed by 4 bases and 0 bases, with 4 bases remaining between them. The CDR3 sequence is 14 residues long. In nucleotides, the CDR3 is TGCGCCAGCAGCCGGCTCTCTGGGGCCAACGTCCTGACTTTC. It translates to CASSRLSGANVLTF.

This clone turned up a few times. V gene TRBV2 combines with J gene TRBJ2-5; no firm D call. CDR1 and CDR2 (germline): SNHLY, FYNNEI. Trimming took 2 bases from V and 5 from J, leaving 15 bases between them. The CDR3 runs 15 residues. CDR3 sequence (DNA): TGTGCCAGCAGTGAAATGACATCGCCGGCGGAGACCCAGTACTTC. Translation: CASSEMTSPAETQYF.

As regards this clone: No DNA is shown, since the ends of the CDR3 on it are uncertain; the CDR3 is the one TCRdb lists. The genes are TRBV12-5 and TRBJ2-1; the table's D call, TRBD1, has no DNA check behind it. The CDR3 is 15 amino acids in total, end residues counted. The germline V gene encodes CDR1 LGHNT and CDR2 FRNRAP. The CDR3 region is CASGLAQASYNEQFF.

The chain employs TRBV30 and TRBJ1-3; D remains unclear. V lost 4 bases and J lost 0, with 13 bases in between. This CDR3 is built from 15 residues. The germline CDR1 and CDR2 sequences are GTSNPN and SVGIG (reference sequence). CDR3 bases: TGTGCCTGGACCTCGCAGTTAAGCTCTGGAAACACCATATATTTT. Protein product: CAWTSQLSSGNTIYF.

This clone was recorded only once. Here the CDR3 DNA reads TGTGCCAGCTCACTGGGACAAGAAGAGACCCAGTACTTC. Amino acid sequence: CASSLGQEETQYF. The rearrangement links TRBV18 to TRBJ2-5; tentatively, D is TRBD1 (6 bases). CDR3 length: 13 residues. The V gene's germline CDR1 is KGHSH and CDR2 LQKENI. V lost 4 bases and J 3 bases, leaving 9 bases between the germline ends.

A few counts support this clone. V usage is TRBV7-8 and J usage is TRBJ2-1; D gene ambiguous. Trimming left V 5 bases short and J 1 base short, with 6 bases between. CDR1 SGHVS and CDR2 FQNEAQ come from the germline V gene. This CDR3 comprises 13 residues. CDR3 DNA sequence: TGTGCCAGCAGCCCCCTTTCCTACAATGAGCAGTTCTTC. Its translation is CASSPLSYNEQFF.

In nucleotides, the CDR3 is TGTGCCAGCAGTGAACCCCCGCCACAGGGGATGTACCAAGAGACCCAGTACTTC. Translated: CASSEPPPQGMYQETQYF. J is TRBJ2-5 and V is TRBV2; 7 bases map to TRBD1. V was pared by 2 bases and J by 0 bases, with 12 bases of the junction left unmatched. Germline V gene data show CDR1 as SNHLY and CDR2 as FYNNEI. The CDR3 length is 18 residues. The entire variable domain, with the rest obtained from reference TRBV2 and TRBJ2-5, is as follows: EPEVTQTPSHQVTQMGQEVILRCVPISNHLYFYWYRQILGQKVEFLVSFYNNEISEKSEIFDDQFSVERPDGSNFTLKIRSTKLEDSAMYFCASSEPPPQGMYQETQYFGPGTRLLVL.

This chain connects TRBV7-7 to TRBJ2-7; D is perhaps TRBD2 (5 bases). Germline loops: CDR1 SSHAT, CDR2 FNYEAQ (reference sequence). The V and J ends lost 5 bases and 3 bases respectively, with 17 bases between them. The CDR3 spans 15 residues. The CDR3 bases are TGTGCCAGCAGCCCTCTCGGCCAGCGGAACTACGAGCAGTACTTC. It encodes CASSPLGQRNYEQYF.

The J gene is TRBJ1-4, the V gene TRBV28; D uncertain. The V and J ends lost 7 bases and 8 bases respectively, with 14 bases between them. CDR1 MDHEN and CDR2 SYDVKM come from the germline V gene. The CDR3 sequence is 13 residues long. The CDR3 region is CASMRLHREKLFF. CDR3 coding DNA: TGTGCCAGCATGCGGCTCCATCGAGAAAAACTGTTTTTT.

The chain couples TRBV5-1 to TRBJ2-1; D might be TRBD1 (5 bases). This CDR3 comprises 15 residues. Germline-derived CDR1 and CDR2 are SGHRS and YFSETQ. The V end was cut by 4 bases, the J end by 6 bases, with 17 bases between. CDR3 residues: CASSLDLDRTNEQFF. DNA of the CDR3: TGCGCCAGCAGCCTCGACCTCGACAGAACCAATGAGCAGTTCTTC.

The chain combines TRBV6-6 with TRBJ2-2; tentative D call: TRBD1 (6 bases). The CDR3 runs 16 residues. CDR1 and CDR2 from the germline V gene are MNHNY and SVGAGI (reference sequence). V shed 4 bases and J shed 1 base, with 13 bases lying between them. The CDR3 loop is CASSSDSPLNTGELFF. The CDR3 nucleotides read TGTGCCAGCAGTTCGGACAGCCCCTTGAACACCGGGGAGCTGTTTTTT.

J is TRBJ2-5 and V is TRBV6-5; unclear D gene. The assigned J gene may be wrong: the sequence end matches TRBJ2-7 better. CDR1 MNHEY and CDR2 SVGAGI come from the germline V gene. This CDR3 has 11 amino acids. In nucleotides, the CDR3 is TGTGCCACTAGGAATACCTACGAGCAGTACTTC. Translated: CATRNTYEQYF.